These T cell receptor beta chains were read from a single sample in a study of blood T cell repertoires in COVID-19. Clones were sequenced by immunoSEQ multiplex PCR, and TCRdb holds only the in-frame ones, with some missing. The profile covers under 350,000 clones, with 86% appearing a single time and under 3% taken by the ten largest. Sequencing was done on a sample of PBMCs or T cells enriched from blood (not recorded which). The receptor source for this set is a woman aged 18 to 35 who had recovered from COVID-19. Both conserved end residues are part of each CDR3. A D gene is named only where the DNA matches it firmly. Rows give clone size only sometimes, using once, few, many, or a class for an expanded clone.

d_gene,j_gene,abundance,v_gene,CDR3nt,CDR3aa
-,TRBJ2-7,-,TRBV20-1,TGCAGTGCTAGTGGAACTGCGGGGTTGAGGGAGCAGTACTTC,CSASGTAGLREQYF
TRBD2,TRBJ2-7,-,TRBV11-3,TGTGCCAGCAGCTCCCAAAGCGGGGCACACTACGAGCAGTACTTC,CASSSQSGAHYEQYF
-,TRBJ2-7,-,TRBV6-5,TGTGCCAGCAGTAGGGACACCTCCTACGAGCAGTACTTC,CASSRDTSYEQYF
-,TRBJ1-2,-,TRBV19,TGTGCCAGTAGTCTGCGGACAGCTAACAACTATGGCTACACCTTC,CASSLRTANNYGYTF
-,TRBJ1-2,-,TRBV10-2,TGCGCCAGCCGGGACACCCCCTCAGGTTATGGCTACACCTTC,CASRDTPSGYGYTF
-,TRBJ1-5,-,TRBV7-2,TGTGCCAGCAGCTTAATGGGCGGGGACCAGCCCCAGCATTTT,CASSLMGGDQPQHF
TRBD1,TRBJ1-5,-,TRBV7-2,TGTGCCAGCAGCCTACAGGGGGGCTATAGCAATCAGCCCCAGCATTTT,CASSLQGGYSNQPQHF
TRBD2,TRBJ2-1,-,TRBV5-4,TGTGCCAGCAGCCCGGCGGGCGGGAGCTATGAGCAGTTCTTC,CASSPAGGSYEQFF
-,TRBJ2-5,-,TRBV9,TGTGCCAGCAGCCCTCGAGCCACCCCCCGGGCGGGTGGGGGGGAGACCCAGTACTTC,CASSPRATPRAGGGETQYF
TRBD2,TRBJ2-3,-,TRBV2,TGTGCCAGCAGGAGGGGACTAGCGGGGGACACAGATACGCAGTATTTT,CASRRGLAGDTDTQYF
TRBD1,TRBJ2-7,-,TRBV9,TGTGCCAGCAGCCCCGTAGGGGGCCGGTCCTACGAGCAGTACTTC,CASSPVGGRSYEQYF
-,TRBJ2-7,-,TRBV18,TGTGCCAGCTCACCGGAACGACCGAGCCCGAGGGTTTACGAGCAGTACTTC,CASSPERPSPRVYEQYF
TRBD2,TRBJ2-3,once,TRBV7-2,TGTGCCAGCAGCGTAGCGGGAGGCAGCTCAGATACGCAGTATTTT,CASSVAGGSSDTQYF
-,TRBJ1-5,-,TRBV12-3/TRBV12-4,TGTGCCAGCAGTTCCGTCCAGGAGCCCCAGCATTTT,CASSSVQEPQHF
-,TRBJ1-5,-,TRBV27,TGTGCCAGCGGAATCCAGGGATTTGGCAATCAGCCCCAGCATTTT,CASGIQGFGNQPQHF
TRBD2,TRBJ2-2,-,TRBV28,TGTGCCAGCAGTTTAACGACTAGCGGTCCCGGGGAGCTGTTTTTT,CASSLTTSGPGELFF
-,TRBJ1-2,-,TRBV5-1,TGCGCCAGCAGCTTGAACCCGGAGCCCTATGGCTACACCTTC,CASSLNPEPYGYTF
-,TRBJ1-1,-,TRBV10-3,TGTGCCATCAGTGAGTCAGGACAGACCAACACTGAAGCTTTCTTT,CAISESGQTNTEAFF
TRBD2,TRBJ2-1,-,TRBV6-2/TRBV6-3,TGTGCCAGCAGTTACGCCGGACTAGCGGGGGAAAAAGCGAAGGAGCAGTTCTTC,CASSYAGLAGEKAKEQFF
-,TRBJ1-2,-,TRBV27,TGTGCCAGCAGTTTTCAACTCTCAGCGAACTATGGCTACACCTTC,CASSFQLSANYGYTF
-,TRBJ2-1,-,TRBV3-1/TRBV3-2,TGTGCCAGCACCAGCGGCGGCCTGCTCGCCAATGAGCAGTTCTTC,CASTSGGLLANEQFF
TRBD1,TRBJ2-1,-,TRBV13,TGTGCCAGCAGCTACCCCGGGACAGGAGTTTACAATGAGCAGTTCTTC,CASSYPGTGVYNEQFF
TRBD1,TRBJ1-1,-,TRBV29-1,TGCAGCGTTCAAGGACAGGGCAACACTGAAGCTTTCTTT,CSVQGQGNTEAFF
-,TRBJ1-1,-,TRBV11-3,TGTGCCAGCAGCTTAGCTTTTTCAGGGAATCCTGAAGCTTTCTTT,CASSLAFSGNPEAFF
TRBD1,TRBJ1-1,-,TRBV19,TGTGCCAGTAGTGGACAGGGCGTATACACTGAAGCTTTCTTT,CASSGQGVYTEAFF
TRBD1,TRBJ1-1,-,TRBV20-1,TGCAGTGCTCGTGGACAGGGGGCGGGCACTGAAGCTTTCTTT,CSARGQGAGTEAFF
-,TRBJ1-3,-,TRBV5-1,TGCGCCAGCAGGCAGGGATCTACTGGAAACACCATATATTTT,CASRQGSTGNTIYF
-,TRBJ2-5,-,TRBV9,TGTGCCAGCAGCGTAGGGACAATCCAAGAGACCCAGTACTTC,CASSVGTIQETQYF
-,TRBJ1-3,-,TRBV7-9,TGTGCCAGCGGAGAAGGCGGGGTCCTCGGAAACACCATATATTTT,CASGEGGVLGNTIYF
-,TRBJ2-1,once,TRBV27,TGTGCCAGCAGTACCCTGGGACTGTCGGTGAATGAGCAGTTCTTC,CASSTLGLSVNEQFF
-,TRBJ1-1,-,TRBV5-1,TGCGCCAGCAGCTTGGGGGCGACGAACACTGAAGCTTTCTTT,CASSLGATNTEAFF
-,TRBJ2-2,-,TRBV11-2,TGTGCCAGCAGCTTAAGTCCGGACTTCTTACTACCCACCGGGGAGCTGTTTTTT,CASSLSPDFLLPTGELFF
-,TRBJ2-3,-,TRBV18,TGTGCCAGCTCACCCGGGGAGGAGGTTAGCACAGATACGCAGTATTTT,CASSPGEEVSTDTQYF
TRBD1,TRBJ1-5,-,TRBV12-5,TGTGCTAGTGGTTCTACCGGGACAGACAATCAGCCCCAGCATTTT,CASGSTGTDNQPQHF
TRBD1,TRBJ2-1,once,TRBV2,TGTGCCAGCAGCCCGGACAGGAGCTCCTACAATGAGCAGTTCTTC,CASSPDRSSYNEQFF
-,TRBJ2-2,-,TRBV24-1,TGTGCCACTTCGGGAGGGACAGCGAACACCGGGGAGCTGTTTTTT,CATSGGTANTGELFF
TRBD2,TRBJ2-1,-,TRBV5-1,TGCGCCAGCAGCTTGGTCAGCGGGAGCATGAACAATGAGCAGTTCTTC,CASSLVSGSMNNEQFF
-,TRBJ1-1,-,TRBV27,TGTGCCAGCAGTTTATCGGTACAATGGCACACTGAAGCTTTCTTT,CASSLSVQWHTEAFF
TRBD2,TRBJ2-1,-,TRBV28,TGTGCCAGCCTTAGTACTAGCGGCTACAATGAGCAGTTCTTC,CASLSTSGYNEQFF
TRBD1,TRBJ1-2,-,TRBV7-6,TGTGCCAGCAGCCGAATGGGACAGGGGGGAGATGGCTACACCTTC,CASSRMGQGGDGYTF
-,TRBJ1-4,-,TRBV5-1,TGCGCCAGCAGCCCCGGGGGGCGGGGTGAAAAACTGTTTTTT,CASSPGGRGEKLFF
-,TRBJ2-2,-,TRBV29-1,TGCAGCGTCCAAGGGGGGGGCGGGGAGCTGTTTTTT,CSVQGGGGELFF
-,TRBJ2-3,-,TRBV6-1,TGTGCCAGCAGTGAAGCGTCGACAGGAATTGTAGATACGCAGTATTTT,CASSEASTGIVDTQYF
-,TRBJ2-6,many,TRBV7-3,TGTGCCAGCAGCTTAGACTCTGCGGGTGGAGGGGCCAACGTCCTGACTTTC,CASSLDSAGGGANVLTF
-,TRBJ2-6,-,TRBV6-5,TGTGCCAGCAGTTACTCTCAGGCTGGGGCCAACGTCCTGACTTTC,CASSYSQAGANVLTF
TRBD2,TRBJ2-3,-,TRBV24-1,TGTGCCACCAGTGACCAGGGACTAGCGGGGAGCACAGATACGCAGTATTTT,CATSDQGLAGSTDTQYF
TRBD2,TRBJ2-3,-,TRBV28,TGTGCCAGCAGGTTTCAAGCGGGGAAGCGGGGAGAAAGAGCGGGAGGCGGAACGTATACGCAGTATTTT,CASRFQAGKRGERAGGGTYTQYF
-,TRBJ1-3,-,TRBV18,TGTGCCAGCTCACCACCGGGTGGAGGGGCCTTCTCTGGAAACACCATATATTTT,CASSPPGGGAFSGNTIYF
-,TRBJ1-2,-,TRBV6-5,TGTGCCAGCAGTCCCCCCTCCGGGGGCTACACCTTC,CASSPPSGGYTF
TRBD2,TRBJ2-7,-,TRBV30,TGTGCCTGGAGTGGTGGGGGGGAATTAGACGAGCAGTACTTC,CAWSGGGELDEQYF
-,TRBJ2-1,few,TRBV3-1/TRBV3-2,TGTGCCAGCAGCCTCGGACACATCTACAATGAGCAGTTCTTC,CASSLGHIYNEQFF